These T cell receptor beta chains were read from a single sample in a study of cytomegalovirus exposure and HLA in healthy donors. Method: immunoSEQ multiplex PCR; TCRdb's copy keeps in-frame clones and lacks some. The table shows about 130,000 clones, with around 93% occurring only once. The sequenced sample consisted of PBMCs. The receptors originated from a man younger than 30 in good health and CMV-seropositive. The CDR3 runs from the conserved cysteine through the conserved F or W. The order of the fields is CDR3 protein, CDR3 DNA, V gene, J gene, clone size, D gene. A D gene is named only where the DNA matches it firmly. Clone sizes are given selectively: once, few, many, or a class where the clone is expanded.

CAWSRTTHTDTQYF	TGTGCCTGGAGTCGGACTACCCACACAGATACGCAGTATTTT	TRBV30	TRBJ2-3	-	-
CASSDQNYNEQFF	TGTGCCAGCAGTGATCAAAATTACAATGAGCAGTTCTTC	TRBV25-1	TRBJ2-1	-	-
CASSFRGSTGELFF	TGCGCCAGCAGCTTCAGGGGGAGTACCGGGGAGCTGTTTTTT	TRBV5-1	TRBJ2-2	-	TRBD1
CASSPFHRDSFNQPQHF	TGTGCCAGCAGCCCTTTCCACCGGGACAGCTTCAATCAGCCCCAGCATTTT	TRBV7-6	TRBJ1-5	-	TRBD1
CASSPRGPGYNEQFF	TGTGCCAGCAGCCCTCGAGGGCCCGGGTACAATGAGCAGTTCTTC	TRBV7-3	TRBJ2-1	-	-
CASSKGQGSYEQYF	TGTGCCAGCTCCAAGGGACAGGGGTCCTACGAGCAGTACTTC	TRBV18	TRBJ2-7	few	TRBD1
CASSHWLAGGSYEQYF	TGCGCCAGCAGCCATTGGCTAGCGGGAGGTTCCTACGAGCAGTACTTC	TRBV4-1	TRBJ2-7	-	TRBD2
CASSLVTRGNEQFF	TGTGCCAGCAGCTTAGTTACCAGGGGGAATGAGCAGTTCTTC	TRBV11-2	TRBJ2-1	once	TRBD1
CASSEGYRGFYF	TGTGCCAGCAGTGAAGGTTACAGGGGATTTTACTTC	TRBV25-1	TRBJ2-7	-	TRBD1
CASSFYSGSYDNEQFF	TGTGCCAGCAGCTTCTATAGCGGGAGTTACGACAATGAGCAGTTCTTC	TRBV7-6	TRBJ2-1	once	TRBD2
CASSQGQQGRQPQHF	TGCGCCAGCAGTCAAGGTCAACAGGGTCGCCAGCCCCAGCATTTT	TRBV23-1	TRBJ1-5	-	-
CASSVEGEGEKLFF	TGTGCCAGCAGTGTCGAAGGAGAAGGTGAAAAACTGTTTTTT	TRBV25-1	TRBJ1-4	-	-
CATSEGLDQPQHF	TGTGCCACCAGCGAGGGCCTAGATCAGCCCCAGCATTTT	TRBV15	TRBJ1-5	-	-
CASSLGPGGYEQYF	TGTGCCAGCAGCTTAGGACCAGGGGGCTACGAGCAGTACTTC	TRBV11-2	TRBJ2-7	-	TRBD1
CASSLMFGTEAFF	TGCGCCAGCAGCCTGATGTTCGGCACTGAAGCTTTCTTT	TRBV4-1	TRBJ1-1	once	-
CASRRGRGTEAFF	TGCGCCAGCAGAAGAGGTAGGGGGACTGAAGCTTTCTTT	TRBV5-1	TRBJ1-1	-	-
CASGPGGGDEQFF	TGTGCCAGCGGCCCTGGTGGGGGGGATGAGCAGTTCTTC	TRBV6-1	TRBJ2-1	-	TRBD2
CASSFISRQGSYEQYF	TGTGCCAGCAGTTTTATTTCTCGGCAGGGCTCCTACGAGCAGTACTTC	TRBV28	TRBJ2-7	-	-
CASSPPSVSGADTQYF	TGTGCCAGCAGCCCGCCTAGCGTAAGCGGGGCAGATACGCAGTATTTT	TRBV7-9	TRBJ2-3	-	TRBD2
CASSQDERAYTF	TGCGCCAGCAGCCAAGACGAGAGGGCTTACACCTTC	TRBV4-1	TRBJ1-2	once	-
CASRGPGEWGTDTQYF	TGTGCCAGCCGAGGTCCGGGGGAGTGGGGCACAGATACGCAGTATTTT	TRBV28	TRBJ2-3	-	-
CSVTGQMNTEAFF	TGCAGCGTTACTGGACAGATGAACACTGAAGCTTTCTTT	TRBV29-1	TRBJ1-1	-	-
CASKIGQGNGYTF	TGTGCCAGCAAGATTGGACAGGGGAATGGCTACACCTTC	TRBV2	TRBJ1-2	-	TRBD1
CSARAFGYTF	TGCAGTGCTAGAGCCTTTGGCTACACCTTC	TRBV20-1	TRBJ1-2	-	-
CASSLGSGQGSYEQYF	TGTGCCAGCAGCTTAGGGTCAGGACAGGGCTCCTACGAGCAGTACTTC	TRBV7-9	TRBJ2-7	-	TRBD1
CASRPETTGELFF	TGTGCCAGCAGACCGGAGACGACCGGGGAGCTGTTTTTT	TRBV7-8	TRBJ2-2	once	-
CASSPGTGSSYGYTF	TGTGCCAGCAGTCCCGGGACAGGAAGCAGCTATGGCTACACCTTC	TRBV6-7	TRBJ1-2	-	TRBD1
CAIRNPTSGRSEETQYF	TGTGCCATCAGGAACCCGACTAGCGGGAGGTCGGAAGAGACCCAGTACTTC	TRBV10-3	TRBJ2-5	-	TRBD2
CASCDFRLSTDTQYF	TGTGCCAGCTGCGATTTTAGACTAAGCACAGATACGCAGTATTTT	TRBV5-6	TRBJ2-3	-	-
CAWITSYEQYF	TGTGCCTGGATTACATCCTACGAGCAGTACTTC	TRBV30	TRBJ2-7	-	-
CASTLPLPGQGVTGELFF	TGTGCCAGCACCTTACCCCTCCCCGGACAGGGGGTTACCGGGGAGCTGTTTTTT	TRBV2	TRBJ2-2	-	TRBD1
CASRKGLAVFGDTQYF	TGTGCCAGCAGGAAAGGACTAGCGGTTTTCGGAGATACGCAGTATTTT	TRBV2	TRBJ2-3	few	TRBD2
CASSLRTVSYEQYF	TGTGCCAGCAGCTTGCGGACAGTGTCCTACGAGCAGTACTTC	TRBV5-5	TRBJ2-7	-	-
CASSQRQGIEETQYF	TGTGCCAGCAGCCAACGACAGGGGATTGAGGAGACCCAGTACTTC	TRBV4-2	TRBJ2-5	-	TRBD1
CASSLDTTGAYNEQFF	TGTGCCAGCAGCTTAGATACGACAGGGGCATACAATGAGCAGTTCTTC	TRBV7-9	TRBJ2-1	-	TRBD1
CASSLEAGVEQYF	TGCGCCAGCAGCTTGGAGGCGGGAGTCGAGCAGTACTTC	TRBV5-1	TRBJ2-7	once	TRBD2
CASSYSSGLSYEQYF	TGTGCCAGCAGTTACTCTAGCGGCCTCTCCTACGAGCAGTACTTC	TRBV6-5	TRBJ2-7	-	-
CASSWEQGSYGYTF	TGTGCCAGCAGTTGGGAACAGGGGAGCTATGGCTACACCTTC	TRBV28	TRBJ1-2	few	TRBD1
CASSFRSGVSYEQYF	TGTGCCAGCAGCTTCAGGTCAGGGGTAAGCTACGAGCAGTACTTC	TRBV7-2	TRBJ2-7	-	-
CASSLGARGGTSPYNEQFF	TGTGCCAGCAGCTTAGGTGCGCGGGGAGGGACGTCCCCCTACAATGAGCAGTTCTTC	TRBV11-3	TRBJ2-1	-	TRBD2
CASSLGLAEYNEQFF	TGTGCCAGCAGTTTAGGACTAGCCGAATACAATGAGCAGTTCTTC	TRBV27	TRBJ2-1	-	TRBD2
CASSQLQGLNTEAFF	TGCGCCAGCAGTCAACTACAGGGTCTGAACACTGAAGCTTTCTTT	TRBV23-1	TRBJ1-1	once	-
CASSPGTEETQYF	TGTGCCAGCAGTCCCGGGACAGAAGAGACCCAGTACTTC	TRBV28	TRBJ2-5	-	TRBD1
CASSPDATGAKKLFF	TGTGCCAGCAGCCCAGACGCGACAGGGGCCAAAAAACTGTTTTTT	TRBV9	TRBJ1-4	-	TRBD1
CASSHGLAGSNEQFF	TGCGCCAGCAGCCATGGGCTAGCGGGAAGCAATGAGCAGTTCTTC	TRBV4-1	TRBJ2-1	-	TRBD2